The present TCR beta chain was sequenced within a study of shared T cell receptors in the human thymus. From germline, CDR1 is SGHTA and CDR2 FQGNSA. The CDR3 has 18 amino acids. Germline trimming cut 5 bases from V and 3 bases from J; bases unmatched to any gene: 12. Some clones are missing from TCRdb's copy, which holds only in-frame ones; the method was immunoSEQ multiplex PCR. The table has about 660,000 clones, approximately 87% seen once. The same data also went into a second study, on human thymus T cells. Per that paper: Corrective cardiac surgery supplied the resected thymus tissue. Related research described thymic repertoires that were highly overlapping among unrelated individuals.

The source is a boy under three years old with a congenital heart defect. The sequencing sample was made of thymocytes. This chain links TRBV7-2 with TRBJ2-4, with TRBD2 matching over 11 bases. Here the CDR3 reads CASSKPGLAAEGKNIQYF. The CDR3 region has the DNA TGTGCCAGCAGCAAACCGGGACTAGCGGCTGAGGGCAAAAACATTCAGTACTTC.